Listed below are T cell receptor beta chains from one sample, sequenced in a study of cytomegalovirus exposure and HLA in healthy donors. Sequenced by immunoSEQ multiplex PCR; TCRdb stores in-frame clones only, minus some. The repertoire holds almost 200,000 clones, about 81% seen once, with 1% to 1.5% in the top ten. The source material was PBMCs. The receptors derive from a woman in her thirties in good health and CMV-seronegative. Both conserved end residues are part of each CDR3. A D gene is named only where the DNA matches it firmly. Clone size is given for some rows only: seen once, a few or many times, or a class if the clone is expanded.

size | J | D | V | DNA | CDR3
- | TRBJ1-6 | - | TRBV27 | TGTGCCAGCAGTTTAGTGGCGGTTGGTACCCTCCACTTT | CASSLVAVGTLHF
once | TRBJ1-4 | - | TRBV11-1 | TGTGCCAGCAGCGAGGGACATGCGGCAACTAATGAAAAACTGTTTTTT | CASSEGHAATNEKLFF
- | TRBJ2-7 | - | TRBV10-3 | TGTGCCATCAGTGAGTCTCGTCCAGGGCCCTACGAGCAGTACTTC | CAISESRPGPYEQYF
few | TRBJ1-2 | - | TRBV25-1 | TGTGCCAGCAGTGAGATACGGAGAAACTATGGCTACACCTTC | CASSEIRRNYGYTF
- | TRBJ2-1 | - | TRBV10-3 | TGTGCCATCATAAGAGCTGAGGACAATGAGCAGTTCTTC | CAIIRAEDNEQFF
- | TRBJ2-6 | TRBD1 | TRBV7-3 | TGTGCCAGCAGCTTACTCGGGACAGCCAACTCTGGGGCCAACGTCCTGACTTTC | CASSLLGTANSGANVLTF
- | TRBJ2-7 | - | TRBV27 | TGTGCCAGCAGTTTAGGGCACAACTCCTACGAGCAGTACTTC | CASSLGHNSYEQYF
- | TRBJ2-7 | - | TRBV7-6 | TGTGCCAGCAGCAGGGACATTTACGAGCAGTACTTC | CASSRDIYEQYF
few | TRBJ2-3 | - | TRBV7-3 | TGTGCCAGCAGCCGTTCGAGCACAGATACGCAGTATTTT | CASSRSSTDTQYF
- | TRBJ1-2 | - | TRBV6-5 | TGTGCCAGCAGGTTCATCGCGGGGAGCAACTATGGCTACACCTTC | CASRFIAGSNYGYTF
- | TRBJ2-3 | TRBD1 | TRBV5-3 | TGTGCCAGAAGCTTGTTGACAGGGAGCGGTGATACGCAGTATTTT | CARSLLTGSGDTQYF
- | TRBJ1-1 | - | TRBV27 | TGTGCCAGCAGTAGACAGATGAACACTGAAGCTTTCTTT | CASSRQMNTEAFF
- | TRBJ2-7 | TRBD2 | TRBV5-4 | TGTGCCAGCAGCTCACTTAGCGGGACCTCCTACGAGCAGTACTTC | CASSSLSGTSYEQYF
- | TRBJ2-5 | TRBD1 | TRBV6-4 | TGTGCCAGCAGTGACTCGCCGGGACAGGGCTCGGAGACCCAGTACTTC | CASSDSPGQGSETQYF
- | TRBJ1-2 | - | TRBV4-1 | TGCGCCAGCAGACCCAATCGGGACTATGGCTACACCTTC | CASRPNRDYGYTF
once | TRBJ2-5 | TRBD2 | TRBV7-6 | TGTGCCAGCAGCTTGACTAGACTAGCGGATCCCCAAGAGACCCAGTACTTC | CASSLTRLADPQETQYF
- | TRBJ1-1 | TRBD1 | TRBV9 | TGTGCCAGCAGCGCGGCGACAGGGGGCGTTGGCACTGAAGCTTTCTTT | CASSAATGGVGTEAFF
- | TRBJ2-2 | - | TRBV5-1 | TGCGCCAGCAGCTTGACCGTGGCGGGCGGGGAGCTGTTTTTT | CASSLTVAGGELFF
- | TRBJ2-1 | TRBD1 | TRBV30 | TGTGCCTGGAAGACAGGGTTGGTAAAGCAGTTCTTC | CAWKTGLVKQFF
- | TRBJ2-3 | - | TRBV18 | TGTGCCAGCTCACCACCCAGGCCTTCCACAGATACGCAGTATTTT | CASSPPRPSTDTQYF
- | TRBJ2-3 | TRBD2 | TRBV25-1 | TGTGCCAGCAGTGACGTGGTACTAGCGGGGTTAAATACGCAGTATTTT | CASSDVVLAGLNTQYF
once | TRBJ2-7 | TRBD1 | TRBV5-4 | TGTGCCAGCAGCTCCGGGACAGGGTACGAGCAGTACTTC | CASSSGTGYEQYF
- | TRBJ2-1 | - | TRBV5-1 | TGCGCCAGCAGCTTGATATCGGGAGATGGTAATGAGCAGTTCTTC | CASSLISGDGNEQFF
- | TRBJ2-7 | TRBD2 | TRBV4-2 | TGTGCCAGCAGCCAGGGACTAGCGGAGACCTACGAGCAGTACTTC | CASSQGLAETYEQYF
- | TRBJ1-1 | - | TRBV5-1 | TGCGCCAGCAGGGAAGGGGGGGGCGAAGCTTTCTTT | CASREGGGEAFF
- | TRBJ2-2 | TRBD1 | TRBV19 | TGTGCCAGTAGGACAGGGGGCGCCGGGGAGCTGTTTTTT | CASRTGGAGELFF
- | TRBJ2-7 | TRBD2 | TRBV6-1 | TGTGCCAGCAGTGAATGGGGCGGGGGGGCAGGAGAGCAGTACTTC | CASSEWGGGAGEQYF